Listed below are T cell receptor beta chains from one sample, sequenced in a study of cytomegalovirus exposure and HLA in healthy donors. This table comes from immunoSEQ multiplex PCR, and its TCRdb copy is limited to in-frame clones, with some not included. The repertoire consists of approximately 84,000 clones, with more than 60% occurring once and the leading ten covering roughly 2%. The sequenced sample was PBMCs. The receptor source for this set is a man in his forties in good health and CMV-seronegative. Both conserved end residues are part of each CDR3.

v_gene: TRBV14
j_gene: TRBJ2-3
CDR3aa: CASSRSGGADTQYF

v_gene: TRBV19
j_gene: TRBJ2-7
CDR3aa: CASSRLAGDVYEQYF

v_gene: TRBV19
j_gene: TRBJ2-1
CDR3aa: CASSIGLNNEQFF

v_gene: TRBV6-5
j_gene: TRBJ2-7
CDR3aa: CASSRGQGMVREQYF

v_gene: TRBV9
j_gene: TRBJ2-1
CDR3aa: CASSLGLSSYNEQFF

v_gene: TRBV2
j_gene: TRBJ2-6
CDR3aa: CASTPGGANVLTF

v_gene: TRBV2
j_gene: TRBJ1-1
CDR3aa: CASADQGPSTEAFF

v_gene: TRBV30
j_gene: TRBJ2-5
CDR3aa: CAWSVIGGKETQYF

v_gene: TRBV6-1
j_gene: TRBJ1-5
CDR3aa: CASSEQGNSNQPQHF

v_gene: TRBV30
j_gene: TRBJ2-7
CDR3aa: CAWTTDRGNYYEQYF

v_gene: TRBV28
j_gene: TRBJ1-1
CDR3aa: CASSYQGAGTEAFF

v_gene: TRBV13
j_gene: TRBJ2-7
CDR3aa: CASSLERREQYF

v_gene: TRBV6-5
j_gene: TRBJ1-2
CDR3aa: CASSWGQGQGGYTF

v_gene: TRBV29-1
j_gene: TRBJ2-7
CDR3aa: CSVADRVYEQYF

v_gene: TRBV27
j_gene: TRBJ2-1
CDR3aa: CASSLAGGNEQFF

v_gene: TRBV19
j_gene: TRBJ2-2
CDR3aa: CASSTLDITGELFF

v_gene: TRBV6-6
j_gene: TRBJ1-5
CDR3aa: CASRGWTGGINQPQHF

v_gene: TRBV5-4
j_gene: TRBJ2-1
CDR3aa: CASSFGGLAGVGSYNEQFF

v_gene: TRBV7-6
j_gene: TRBJ2-5
CDR3aa: CASSFKQQETQYF

v_gene: TRBV15
j_gene: TRBJ1-3
CDR3aa: CATSTGQMNSGNTIYF

v_gene: TRBV30
j_gene: TRBJ2-7
CDR3aa: CAWSVSQGAEQYF

v_gene: TRBV5-1
j_gene: TRBJ1-1
CDR3aa: CASSSTNTEAFF

v_gene: TRBV6-5
j_gene: TRBJ1-5
CDR3aa: CASGLQGGQPQHF

v_gene: TRBV28
j_gene: TRBJ1-1
CDR3aa: CASRLGAEAFF

v_gene: TRBV28
j_gene: TRBJ2-7
CDR3aa: CASSFGGRRVYEQYF

v_gene: TRBV19
j_gene: TRBJ1-1
CDR3aa: CASNRGNTEAFF

v_gene: TRBV5-4
j_gene: TRBJ2-7
CDR3aa: CASSLGLAGGMDEQYF

v_gene: TRBV14
j_gene: TRBJ2-7
CDR3aa: CASSPPGAPYEQYF

v_gene: TRBV5-1
j_gene: TRBJ1-2
CDR3aa: CASSLSTATNYGYTF

v_gene: TRBV25-1
j_gene: TRBJ2-2
CDR3aa: CASSEPPGTGVHTGELFF

v_gene: TRBV6-4
j_gene: TRBJ1-2
CDR3aa: CASSDSISPGSSYGYTF

v_gene: TRBV5-8
j_gene: TRBJ2-1
CDR3aa: CASSLKQGYNEQFF